The clone carrying this T cell receptor (beta chain) showed up just once. Antigen specificity is unknown. The source of the sample is a study of cytomegalovirus exposure and HLA in healthy donors. Vbeta (60) and Jbeta (13) primers were used in the PCR. Here immunoSEQ multiplex PCR was the method, and the copy in TCRdb shows in-frame clones only, minus some. The sample carries about 170,000 clones, about four fifths recorded once. Germline V gene lookup returns CDR1 PRHDT and CDR2 FYEKMQ (reference sequence). CDR3 length equals 13 residues. Trimming at V came to 3 bases and at J to 5 bases, leaving 4 bases not matched to a gene. General study points: Later analysis identified a missense DCLRE1C variant that was linked to TCR beta V- and J-gene trimming. It is likely that the observed cluster of highly shared sequence variants was a sequencing artifact.

The genes are TRBV13 and TRBJ2-7; TRBD1 aligns across 7 bases. Sequences were obtained from PBMCs. This clonotype was obtained from a woman under 30 in good health and CMV-seropositive. The CDR3 loop reads CASSFTGDHEQYF. For the CDR3, the DNA is TGTGCCAGCAGCTTTACAGGGGACCACGAGCAGTACTTC.